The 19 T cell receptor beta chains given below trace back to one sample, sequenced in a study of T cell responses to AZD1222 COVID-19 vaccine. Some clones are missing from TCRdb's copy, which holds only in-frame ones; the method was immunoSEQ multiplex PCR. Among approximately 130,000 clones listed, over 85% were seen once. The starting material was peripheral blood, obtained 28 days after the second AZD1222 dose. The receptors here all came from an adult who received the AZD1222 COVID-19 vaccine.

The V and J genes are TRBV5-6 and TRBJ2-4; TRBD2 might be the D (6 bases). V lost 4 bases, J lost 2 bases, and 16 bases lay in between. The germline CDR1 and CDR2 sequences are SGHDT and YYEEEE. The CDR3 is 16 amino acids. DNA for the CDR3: TGTGCCAGCAGCACGTTAACCGGGGGTCCCAAAAACATTCAGTACTTC. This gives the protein CASSTLTGGPKNIQYF.

CDR3 protein: CASSPRTDYGYTF. Written as DNA, the CDR3 is TGTGCCAGCAGCCCCCGGACAGATTATGGCTACACCTTC. The V gene is TRBV7-8, the J gene TRBJ1-2; possibly TRBD1 for D (6 bases). The CDR3 consists of 13 residues. The V end was cut by 5 bases, the J end by 5 bases, with 12 bases between. Germline V lookup: CDR1 SGHVS, CDR2 FQNEAQ.

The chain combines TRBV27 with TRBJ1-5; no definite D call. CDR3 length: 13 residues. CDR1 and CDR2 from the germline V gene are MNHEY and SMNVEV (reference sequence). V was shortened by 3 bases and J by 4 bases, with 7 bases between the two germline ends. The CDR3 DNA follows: TGTGCCAGCAGTTTGTGGAAAAATCAGCCCCAGCATTTT. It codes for CASSLWKNQPQHF.

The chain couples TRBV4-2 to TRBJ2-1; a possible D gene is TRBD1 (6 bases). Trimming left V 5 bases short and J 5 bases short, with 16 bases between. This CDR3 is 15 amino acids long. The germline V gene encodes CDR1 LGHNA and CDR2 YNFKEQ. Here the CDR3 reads CASSLGTSRHNEQFF. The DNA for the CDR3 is TGTGCCAGCAGCTTAGGGACATCAAGGCACAATGAGCAGTTCTTC.

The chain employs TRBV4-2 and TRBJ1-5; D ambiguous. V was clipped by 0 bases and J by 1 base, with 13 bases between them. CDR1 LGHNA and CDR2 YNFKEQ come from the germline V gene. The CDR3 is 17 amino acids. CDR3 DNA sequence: TGTGCCAGCAGCCAAGAGGACCGGGAAGGCAGCAATCAGCCCCAGCATTTT. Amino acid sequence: CASSQEDREGSNQPQHF.

This chain's CDR3 is CATSDFTGGIYEQYF. CDR3 DNA: TGTGCCACCAGTGATTTTACAGGGGGCATCTACGAGCAGTACTTC. This sequence joins TRBV24-1 and TRBJ2-7; 9 bases map to TRBD1. Germline V gene sequence: CDR1 KGHDR, CDR2 SFDVKD. The CDR3 loop spans 15 amino acids. Losses at the gene ends were 1 base for V and 3 bases for J; bases not matched to a gene: 3.

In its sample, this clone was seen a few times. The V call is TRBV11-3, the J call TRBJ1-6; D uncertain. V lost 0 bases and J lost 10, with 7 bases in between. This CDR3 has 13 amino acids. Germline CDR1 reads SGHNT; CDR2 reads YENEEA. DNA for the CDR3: TGTGCCAGCAGCTTAGATGCGGACTCACCCCTCCACTTT. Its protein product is CASSLDADSPLHF.

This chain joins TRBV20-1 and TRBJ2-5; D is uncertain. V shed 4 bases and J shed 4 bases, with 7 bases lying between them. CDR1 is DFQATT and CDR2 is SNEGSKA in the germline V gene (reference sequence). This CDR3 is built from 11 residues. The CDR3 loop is CSAKTRETQYF. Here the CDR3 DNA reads TGCAGTGCTAAGACGAGAGAGACCCAGTACTTC.

CDR3 in amino acids: CAISLGLAGGDEQYF. The CDR3 DNA is TGTGCCATCAGTCTCGGACTAGCGGGAGGCGACGAGCAGTACTTC. The chain carries TRBV10-3 and TRBJ2-7, with 14 bases fitting TRBD2. This CDR3 is built from 15 residues. After removal of 5 bases from V and 5 bases from J, the junction contained 5 bases not matched to a gene. Germline-derived CDR1 and CDR2 are ENHRY and SYGVKD.

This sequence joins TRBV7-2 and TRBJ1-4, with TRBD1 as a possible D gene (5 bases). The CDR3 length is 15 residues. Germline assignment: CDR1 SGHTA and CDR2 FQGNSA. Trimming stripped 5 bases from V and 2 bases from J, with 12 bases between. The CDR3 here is CASSQGYSTNEKLFF. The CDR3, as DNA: TGTGCCAGCAGCCAGGGTTACTCGACTAATGAAAAACTGTTTTTT.

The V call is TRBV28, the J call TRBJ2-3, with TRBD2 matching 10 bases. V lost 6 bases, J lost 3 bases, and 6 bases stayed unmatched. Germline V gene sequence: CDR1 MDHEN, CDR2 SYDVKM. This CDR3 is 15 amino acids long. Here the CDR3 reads CASSSSGRGTDTQYF. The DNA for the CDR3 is TGTGCCAGCAGCTCAAGCGGGAGGGGGACAGATACGCAGTATTTT.

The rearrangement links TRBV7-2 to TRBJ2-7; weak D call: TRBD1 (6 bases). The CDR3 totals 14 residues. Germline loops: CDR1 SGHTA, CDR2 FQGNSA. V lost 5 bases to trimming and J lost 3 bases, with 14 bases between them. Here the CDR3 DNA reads TGTGCCAGCAGCCCCTCCGGGACAAACTACGAGCAGTACTTC. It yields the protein CASSPSGTNYEQYF. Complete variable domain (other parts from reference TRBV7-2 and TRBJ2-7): GAGVSQSPSNKVTEKGKDVELRCDPISGHTALYWYRQSLGQGLEFLIYFQGNSAPDKSGLPSDRFSAERTGGSVSTLTIQRTQQEDSAVYLCASSPSGTNYEQYFGPGTRLTVT.

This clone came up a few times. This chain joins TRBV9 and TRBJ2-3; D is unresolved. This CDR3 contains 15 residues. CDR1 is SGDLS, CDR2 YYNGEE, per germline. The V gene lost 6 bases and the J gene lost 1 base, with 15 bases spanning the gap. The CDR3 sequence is CASTPGSGGTDTQYF. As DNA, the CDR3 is TGTGCCAGCACCCCCGGTTCAGGCGGCACAGATACGCAGTATTTT.

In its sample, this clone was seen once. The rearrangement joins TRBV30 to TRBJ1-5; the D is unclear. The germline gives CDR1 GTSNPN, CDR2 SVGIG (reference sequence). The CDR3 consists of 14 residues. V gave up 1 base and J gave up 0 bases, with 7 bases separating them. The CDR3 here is CAWSGTNSNQPQHF. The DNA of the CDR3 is TGTGCCTGGAGTGGGACTAATAGCAATCAGCCCCAGCATTTT.

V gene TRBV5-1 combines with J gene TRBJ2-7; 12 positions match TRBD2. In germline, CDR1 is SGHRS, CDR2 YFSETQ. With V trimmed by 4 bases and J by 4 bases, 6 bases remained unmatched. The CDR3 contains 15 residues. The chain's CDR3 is CASSTRLAGDYEQYF. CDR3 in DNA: TGCGCCAGCAGCACCCGACTAGCGGGGGATTACGAGCAGTACTTC.

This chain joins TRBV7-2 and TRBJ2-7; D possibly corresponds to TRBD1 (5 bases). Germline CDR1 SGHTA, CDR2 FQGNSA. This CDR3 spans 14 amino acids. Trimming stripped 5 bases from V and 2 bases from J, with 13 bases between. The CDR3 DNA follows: TGTGCCAGCAGCCGGCCGGCAGGGCCCTACGAGCAGTACTTC. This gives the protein CASSRPAGPYEQYF. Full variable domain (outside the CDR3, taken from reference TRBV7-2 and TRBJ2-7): GAGVSQSPSNKVTEKGKDVELRCDPISGHTALYWYRQSLGQGLEFLIYFQGNSAPDKSGLPSDRFSAERTGGSVSTLTIQRTQQEDSAVYLCASSRPAGPYEQYFGPGTRLTVT.

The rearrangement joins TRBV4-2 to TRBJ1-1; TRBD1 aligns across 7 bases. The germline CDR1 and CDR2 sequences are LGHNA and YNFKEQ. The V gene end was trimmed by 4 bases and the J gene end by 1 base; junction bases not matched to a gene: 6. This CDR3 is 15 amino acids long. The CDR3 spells CASSRETGSNTEAFF. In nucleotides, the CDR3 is TGTGCCAGCAGCCGAGAGACAGGGTCGAACACTGAAGCTTTCTTT.

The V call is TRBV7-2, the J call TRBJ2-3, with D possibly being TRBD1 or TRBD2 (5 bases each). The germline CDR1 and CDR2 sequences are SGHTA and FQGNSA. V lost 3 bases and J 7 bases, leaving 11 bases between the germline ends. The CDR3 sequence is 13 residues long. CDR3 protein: CASSFPGANTQYF. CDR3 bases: TGTGCCAGCAGCTTTCCCGGGGCAAATACGCAGTATTTT.

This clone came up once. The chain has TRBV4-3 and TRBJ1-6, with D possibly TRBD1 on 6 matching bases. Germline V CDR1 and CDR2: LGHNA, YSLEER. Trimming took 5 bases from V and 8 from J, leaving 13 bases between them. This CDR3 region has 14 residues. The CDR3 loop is CASSNRDKYSPLHF. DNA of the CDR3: TGCGCCAGCAGCAACCGGGACAAGTATTCACCCCTCCACTTT.